This TCR beta chain appears in the sequencing data of a study of cytomegalovirus exposure and HLA in healthy donors. About the research overall: In an earlier analysis, around 120 million unique TCR beta sequences were found from approximately 190 million T cells.

The PCR ran on 60 Vbeta and 13 Jbeta primers. Data came from immunoSEQ multiplex PCR; TCRdb stores just in-frame clones and leaves some out. The sample lists 150,000 to 200,000 clones; roughly 79% were seen once. Sequenced sample: PBMCs. The sequence was collected from a woman in her 30s in good health and CMV-seropositive.

CDR3: CASSSDRSDQPQHF. The CDR3 DNA is TGTGCCAGCAGCTCAGACAGGTCCGATCAGCCCCAGCATTTT. This chain uses TRBV28 with TRBJ1-5, with D perhaps matching TRBD1 (6 bases). V lost 6 bases and J 5 bases, leaving 14 bases between the germline ends. Germline CDR1 is MDHEN and CDR2 is SYDVKM. CDR3 length: 14 residues.